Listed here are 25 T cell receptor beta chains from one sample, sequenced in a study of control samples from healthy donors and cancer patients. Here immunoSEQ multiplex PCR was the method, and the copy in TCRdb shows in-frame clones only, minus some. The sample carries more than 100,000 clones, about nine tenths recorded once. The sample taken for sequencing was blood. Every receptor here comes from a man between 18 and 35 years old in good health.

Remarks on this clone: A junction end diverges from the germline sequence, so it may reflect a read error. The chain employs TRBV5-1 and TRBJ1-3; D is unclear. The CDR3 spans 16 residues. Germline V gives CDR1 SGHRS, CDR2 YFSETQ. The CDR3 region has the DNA TGCGCCAGCAGCTTGCACCCTCGGGGTGGTGGAGACACCATATATTTT. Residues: CASSLHPRGGGDTIYF.

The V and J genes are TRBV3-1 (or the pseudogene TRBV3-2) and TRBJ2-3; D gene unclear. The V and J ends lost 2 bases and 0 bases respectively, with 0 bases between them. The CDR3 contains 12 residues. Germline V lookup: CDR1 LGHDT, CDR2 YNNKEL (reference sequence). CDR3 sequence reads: CASSQSTDTQYF. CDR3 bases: TGTGCCAGCAGCCAAAGCACAGATACGCAGTATTTT.

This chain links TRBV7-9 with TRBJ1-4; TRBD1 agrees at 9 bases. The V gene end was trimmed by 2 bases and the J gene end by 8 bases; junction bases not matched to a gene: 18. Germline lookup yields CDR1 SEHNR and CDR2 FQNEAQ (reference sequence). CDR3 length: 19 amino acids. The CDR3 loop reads CASSLSWDRELRGEEKLFF. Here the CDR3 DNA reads TGTGCCAGCAGCTTAAGTTGGGACAGGGAGTTGCGGGGTGAAGAAAAACTGTTTTTT.

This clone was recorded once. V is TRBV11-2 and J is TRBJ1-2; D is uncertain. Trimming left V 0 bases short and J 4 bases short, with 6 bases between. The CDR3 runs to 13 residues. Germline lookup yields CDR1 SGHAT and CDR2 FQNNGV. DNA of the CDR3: TGTGCCAGCAGCTTAGATCTCGGCTATGGCTACACCTTC. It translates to CASSLDLGYGYTF.

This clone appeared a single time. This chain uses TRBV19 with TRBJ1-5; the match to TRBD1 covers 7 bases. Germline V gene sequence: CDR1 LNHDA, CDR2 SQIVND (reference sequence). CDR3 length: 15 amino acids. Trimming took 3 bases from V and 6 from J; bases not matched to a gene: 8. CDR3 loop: CASSMSPGGSQPQHF. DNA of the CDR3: TGTGCCAGTAGTATGTCGCCAGGGGGTAGTCAGCCCCAGCATTTT.

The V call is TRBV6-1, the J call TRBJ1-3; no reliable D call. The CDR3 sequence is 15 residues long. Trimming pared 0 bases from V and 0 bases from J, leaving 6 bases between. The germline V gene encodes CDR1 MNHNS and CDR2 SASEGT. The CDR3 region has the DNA TGTGCCAGCAGTGAAGCGCGGAGCTCTGGAAACACCATATATTTT. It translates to CASSEARSSGNTIYF.

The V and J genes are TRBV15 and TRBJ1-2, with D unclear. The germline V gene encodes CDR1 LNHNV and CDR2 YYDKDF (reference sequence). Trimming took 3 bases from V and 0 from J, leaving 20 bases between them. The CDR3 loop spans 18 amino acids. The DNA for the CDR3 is TGTGCCACCAGCAGCCCTATACAGCCGGCTCCTTCTAACTATGGCTACACCTTC. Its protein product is CATSSPIQPAPSNYGYTF.

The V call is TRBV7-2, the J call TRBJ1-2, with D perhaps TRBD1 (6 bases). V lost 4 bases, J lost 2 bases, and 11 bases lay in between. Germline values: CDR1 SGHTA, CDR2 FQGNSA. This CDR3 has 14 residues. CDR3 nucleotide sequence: TGTGCCAGCAGCTCCGGACAGTCCAACTATGGCTACACCTTC. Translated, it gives CASSSGQSNYGYTF. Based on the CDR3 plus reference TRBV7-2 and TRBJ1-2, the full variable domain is GAGVSQSPSNKVTEKGKDVELRCDPISGHTALYWYRQSLGQGLEFLIYFQGNSAPDKSGLPSDRFSAERTGGSVSTLTIQRTQQEDSAVYLCASSSGQSNYGYTFGSGTRLTVV.

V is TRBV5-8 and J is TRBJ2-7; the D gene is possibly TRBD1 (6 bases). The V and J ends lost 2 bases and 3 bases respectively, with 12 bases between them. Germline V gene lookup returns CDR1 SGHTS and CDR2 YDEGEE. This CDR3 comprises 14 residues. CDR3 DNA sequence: TGTGCCAGCAGCTTCGGGGACACCCACTACGAGCAGTACTTC. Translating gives CASSFGDTHYEQYF.

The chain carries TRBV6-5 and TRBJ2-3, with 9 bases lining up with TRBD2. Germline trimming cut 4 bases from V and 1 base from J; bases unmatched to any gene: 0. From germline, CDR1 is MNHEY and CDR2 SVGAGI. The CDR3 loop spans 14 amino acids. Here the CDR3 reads CASSWTSGTDTQYF. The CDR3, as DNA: TGTGCCAGCAGTTGGACTAGCGGCACAGATACGCAGTATTTT.

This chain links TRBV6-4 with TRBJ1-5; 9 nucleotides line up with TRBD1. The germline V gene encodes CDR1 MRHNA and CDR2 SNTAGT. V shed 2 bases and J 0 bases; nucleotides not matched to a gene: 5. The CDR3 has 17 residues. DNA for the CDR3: TGTGCCAGCAGTGACGACAGGGGGTTGGTTAGCAATCAGCCCCAGCATTTT. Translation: CASSDDRGLVSNQPQHF.

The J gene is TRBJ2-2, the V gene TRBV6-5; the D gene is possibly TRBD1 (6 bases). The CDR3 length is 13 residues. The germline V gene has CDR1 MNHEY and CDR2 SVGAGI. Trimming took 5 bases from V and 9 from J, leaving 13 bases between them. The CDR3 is CASSRAGVWELFF. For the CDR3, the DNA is TGTGCCAGCAGTCGAGCAGGGGTCTGGGAGCTGTTTTTT.

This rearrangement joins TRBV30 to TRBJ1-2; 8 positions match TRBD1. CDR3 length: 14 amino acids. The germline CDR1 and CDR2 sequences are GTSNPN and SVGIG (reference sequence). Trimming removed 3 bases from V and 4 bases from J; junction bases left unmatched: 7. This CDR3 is CAWRLGQGAYGYTF. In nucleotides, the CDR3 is TGTGCCTGGAGGCTCGGACAGGGCGCCTATGGCTACACCTTC.

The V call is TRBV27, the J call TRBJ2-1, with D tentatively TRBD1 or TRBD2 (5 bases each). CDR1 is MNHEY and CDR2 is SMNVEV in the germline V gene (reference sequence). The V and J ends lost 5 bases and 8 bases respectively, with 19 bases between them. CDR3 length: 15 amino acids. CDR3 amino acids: CASSPPGRVFDEQFF. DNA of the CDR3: TGTGCCAGCAGTCCCCCGGGGCGTGTGTTCGATGAGCAGTTCTTC.

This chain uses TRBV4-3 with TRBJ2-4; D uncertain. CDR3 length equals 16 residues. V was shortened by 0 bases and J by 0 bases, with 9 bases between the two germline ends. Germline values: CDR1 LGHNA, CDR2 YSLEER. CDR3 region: CASSQERQLAKNIQYF. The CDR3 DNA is TGCGCCAGCAGCCAAGAGCGGCAATTAGCCAAAAACATTCAGTACTTC.

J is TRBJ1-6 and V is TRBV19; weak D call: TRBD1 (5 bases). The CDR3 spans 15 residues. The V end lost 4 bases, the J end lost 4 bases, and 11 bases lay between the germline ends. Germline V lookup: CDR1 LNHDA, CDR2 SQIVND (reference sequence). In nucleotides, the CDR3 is TGTGCCAGTAGTACGAAGGGGAGTTATAATTCACCCCTCCACTTT. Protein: CASSTKGSYNSPLHF.

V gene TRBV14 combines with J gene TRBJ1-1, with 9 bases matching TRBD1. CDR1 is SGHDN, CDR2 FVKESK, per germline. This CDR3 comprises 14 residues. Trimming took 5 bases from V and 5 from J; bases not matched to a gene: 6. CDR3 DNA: TGTGCCAGCAGCACAACAGGGGGCATAACTGAAGCTTTCTTT. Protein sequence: CASSTTGGITEAFF.

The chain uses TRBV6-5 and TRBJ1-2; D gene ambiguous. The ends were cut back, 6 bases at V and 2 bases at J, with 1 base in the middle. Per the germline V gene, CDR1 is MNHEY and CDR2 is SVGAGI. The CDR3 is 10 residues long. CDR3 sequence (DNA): TGTGCCAGCAGCAACTATGGCTACACCTTC. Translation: CASSNYGYTF.

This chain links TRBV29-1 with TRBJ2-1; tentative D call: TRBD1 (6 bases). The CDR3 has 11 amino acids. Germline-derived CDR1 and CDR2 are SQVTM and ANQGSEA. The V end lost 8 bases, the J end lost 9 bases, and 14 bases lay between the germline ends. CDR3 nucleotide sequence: TGCAGCCACCTATTACAGGGTGAGCAGTTCTTC. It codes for CSHLLQGEQFF.

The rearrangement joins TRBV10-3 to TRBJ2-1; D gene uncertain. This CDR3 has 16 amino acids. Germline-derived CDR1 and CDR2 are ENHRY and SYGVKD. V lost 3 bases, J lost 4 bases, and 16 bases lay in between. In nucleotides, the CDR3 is TGTGCCATCAGTGATAATCTAGTCGGGTCTTACAATGAGCAGTTCTTC. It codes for CAISDNLVGSYNEQFF.

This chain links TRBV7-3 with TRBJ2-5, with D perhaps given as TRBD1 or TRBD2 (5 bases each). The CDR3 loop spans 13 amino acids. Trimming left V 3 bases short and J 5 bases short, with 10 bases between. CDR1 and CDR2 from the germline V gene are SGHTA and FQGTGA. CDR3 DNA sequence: TGTGCCAGCAGCTTGCATGGGGGTGAGACCCAGTACTTC. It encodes CASSLHGGETQYF. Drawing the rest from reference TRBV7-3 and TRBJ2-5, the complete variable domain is GAGVSQTPSNKVTEKGKYVELRCDPISGHTALYWYRQSLGQGPEFLIYFQGTGAADDSGLPNDRFFAVRPEGSVSTLKIQRTERGDSAVYLCASSLHGGETQYFGPGTRLLVL.

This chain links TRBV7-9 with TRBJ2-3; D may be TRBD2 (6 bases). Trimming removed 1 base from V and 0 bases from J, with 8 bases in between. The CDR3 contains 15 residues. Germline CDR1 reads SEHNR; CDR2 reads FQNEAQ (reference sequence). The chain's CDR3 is CASSLVGGSTDTQYF. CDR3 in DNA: TGTGCCAGCAGCTTAGTGGGGGGAAGCACAGATACGCAGTATTTT. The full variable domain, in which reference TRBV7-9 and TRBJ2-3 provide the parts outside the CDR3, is DTGVSQNPRHKITKRGQNVTFRCDPISEHNRLYWYRQTLGQGPEFLTYFQNEAQLEKSRLLSDRFSAERPKGSFSTLEIQRTEQGDSAMYLCASSLVGGSTDTQYFGPGTRLTVL.

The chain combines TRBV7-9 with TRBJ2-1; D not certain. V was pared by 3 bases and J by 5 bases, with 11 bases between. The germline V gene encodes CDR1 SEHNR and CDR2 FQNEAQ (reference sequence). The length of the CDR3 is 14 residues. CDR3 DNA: TGTGCCAGCAGCTTCAGTCAGACCCACAATGAGCAGTTCTTC. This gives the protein CASSFSQTHNEQFF.

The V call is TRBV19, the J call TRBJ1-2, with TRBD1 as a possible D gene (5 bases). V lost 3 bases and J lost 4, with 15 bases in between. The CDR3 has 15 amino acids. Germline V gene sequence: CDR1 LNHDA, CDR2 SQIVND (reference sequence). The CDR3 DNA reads TGTGCCAGTAGTATCCGACGGGGGATCGTCTATGGCTACACCTTC. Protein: CASSIRRGIVYGYTF. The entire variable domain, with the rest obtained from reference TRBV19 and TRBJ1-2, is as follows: DGGITQSPKYLFRKEGQNVTLSCEQNLNHDAMYWYRQDPGQGLRLIYYSQIVNDFQKGDIAEGYSVSREKKESFPLTVTSAQKNPTAFYLCASSIRRGIVYGYTFGSGTRLTVV.

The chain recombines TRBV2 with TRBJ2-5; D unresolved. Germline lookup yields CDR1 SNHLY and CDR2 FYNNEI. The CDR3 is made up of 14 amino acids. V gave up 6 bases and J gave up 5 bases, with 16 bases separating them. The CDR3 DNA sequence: TGTGCCAGCAGCAACCTGGGCCTTGGGGAGACCCAGTACTTC. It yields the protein CASSNLGLGETQYF.